This T cell receptor beta chain is drawn from a study of shared clonotypes between healthy human individuals. The junction had 2 bases not matched to a gene; V was cut back by 0 bases and J by 0 bases. Germline values: CDR1 SGHRS, CDR2 YFSETQ. The CDR3 runs 15 residues. Study findings and constraints: Four donors held around 5% of naive CD4 clonotypes in common. Enrolling few donors narrowed the genetic and exposure-history diversity that was represented. Despite large depth, rarefaction showed incomplete sorted-subset sequencing.

This clone was observed a few times. Its cognate antigen is unknown. The table came from immunoSEQ multiplex PCR; TCRdb's copy has only in-frame clones and leaves some out. The data contain a few million clones, about 92% of them singletons. Among the donors, all were Caucasian adults who lived in Nashville, Tennessee. The sequenced sample was naive CD4+ T cells sorted from blood. Subset in this sample: CD45RA+ positively selected. The TCR comes from a man aged 18 to 30 in good health. This chain joins TRBV5-1 and TRBJ2-7; 8 bases align to TRBD1. This chain's CDR3 is CASSLEGQASYEQYF. As DNA, the CDR3 is TGCGCCAGCAGCTTGGAGGGACAGGCCTCCTACGAGCAGTACTTC.